The T cell receptor (beta chain) under discussion was sequenced for a study of T cell clusters in autoimmune cytopenias. This clonotype is called medium-sized based on its frequency. Its antigen remains unidentified. One tube held mixed TRB-A and TRB-B primer pools for touch-down PCR. After re-calling the multiplex PCR reads, TCRdb lists one entry per CDR3 protein, DNA absent. The sample table sets out more than 3,500 distinct CDR3 sequences. Study results and limitations: TRB repertoire shifts in secondary cytopenia and chronic lymphocytic leukemia mostly reflected lymphoma, not autoimmunity.

The CDR3 is made up of 15 amino acids. Germline V gene sequence: CDR1 MNHEY, CDR2 SMNVEV (reference sequence). TRB was amplified from approximately 250 ng of peripheral blood genomic DNA per sample. The source material was peripheral blood. V usage is TRBV27 and J usage is TRBJ2-3; TCRdb outputs TRBD1, but without DNA this stays unchecked. The receptor was derived from a human donor with an autoimmune cytopenia or autoimmune hepatitis (not recorded which). CDR3 region: CASSLRGALIDTQYF.